This TCR beta chain originates from a study of T cell responses to AZD1222 COVID-19 vaccine. Study conclusions and caveats: In all cases, repertoires were sampled only after the peak T cell response. Vaccine-associated CD4 TCRs ranged over spike, dominating at 160-218 and 743-854.

The V end lost 4 bases, the J end lost 4 bases, and 8 bases lay between the germline ends. Germline V gene sequence: CDR1 SGDLS, CDR2 YYNGEE. The CDR3 totals 12 residues. Generated by immunoSEQ multiplex PCR, the TCRdb table keeps only in-frame clones and is missing some. The sample lists approximately 210,000 clones; 94% were seen once. With respect to this clone: Its target is not known. Other DNA sequences in this sample translate to the same CDR3.

This chain uses TRBV9 with TRBJ1-1; D possibly corresponds to TRBD1 (6 bases). The clonotype was recovered from an adult who received the MenACWY meningococcal vaccine as a control. Sequenced here: peripheral blood, sampled 28 days after the second dose of the MenACWY control vaccine. The CDR3 region is CASSRGGTEAFF. The CDR3 bases are TGTGCCAGCAGCCGAGGGGGCACTGAAGCTTTCTTT.